This TCR beta chain stems from a study of blood T cell repertoires in COVID-19. Study at large: From the United States, Italy and Spain came samples of acute and convalescent COVID-19. T cells, B-cell-depleted T cells, or PBMCs provided the cDNA or gDNA that served as material.

This CDR3 spans 13 amino acids. V was pared by 10 bases and J by 3 bases, with 5 bases of the junction left unmatched. This clone was detected many times. Sequencing used immunoSEQ multiplex PCR; TCRdb keeps in-frame clones, though not all of them. The data show approximately 100,000 clones, approximately 84% seen once. Sequenced: peripheral blood. This chain joins TRBV12-3 or TRBV12-4 and TRBJ2-2, with 7 bases aligning to TRBD1. The clonotype originates from a woman between 45 and 60 years old with acute or convalescent COVID-19. CDR3 DNA sequence: TGTGCCACCAGACAGGGTCACACCGGGGAGCTGTTTTTT. The encoded protein is CATRQGHTGELFF.